A single TCR beta chain is shown here with its context. Its specificity is unknown. The TCR beta libraries were generated through quantitative 5'-RACE incorporating molecular barcodes. TCRdb analysed the 5' RACE reads with MiXCR anew, one entry per CDR3 protein. Among about 840,000 distinct CDR3 sequences listed, about 11% were seen once. Deletions cut 2 bases from V and 6 bases from J, with 14 bases between. Germline-derived CDR1 and CDR2 are MNHEY and SVGEGT. There are 15 residues in the CDR3. This sample was included in a study of CD8 T cells in ankylosing spondylitis. Study conclusions and caveats: CD8+ by phenotype, disease-linked clones were relatively rare in peripheral blood. Typical of ankylosing spondylitis blood, it appeared, was a TCR beta motif of fewer than 10 highly homologous variants.

The chain is built from TRBV6-2 or TRBV6-3 and TRBJ1-5; tentatively, D is TRBD1 (5 bases). Sequenced sample: blood, either unsorted or a sorted T cell fraction (not recorded which). The clonotype originates from a male donor with ankylosing spondylitis. The CDR3 sequence is CASSYPIRGPQPQHF. CDR3 DNA: TGTGCCAGCAGTTACCCGATTAGGGGTCCTCAGCCCCAGCATTTT.